The 32 T cell receptor beta chains below come from one sample, sequenced in a study of blood T cell repertoires in COVID-19. Sequencing used immunoSEQ multiplex PCR; TCRdb keeps in-frame clones, though not all of them. This sample has 350,000 or so clones, with about 87% found just once. Material for sequencing was peripheral blood. The receptors stem from a woman aged 25 to 39 with COVID-19, enrolled during active disease.

The gene calls are TRBV9 and TRBJ2-1, with 9 bases fitting TRBD2. CDR1 SGDLS and CDR2 YYNGEE come from the germline V gene. CDR3 length: 16 amino acids. The junction had 3 bases not matched to a gene; V was cut back by 0 bases and J by 2 bases. In nucleotides, the CDR3 is TGTGCCAGCAGCGTAGGGTTAGCGGGGGCCTACAATGAGCAGTTCTTC. Amino acid sequence: CASSVGLAGAYNEQFF.

The CDR3 region is CASSQAEQSNQPQHF. Here the CDR3 DNA reads TGCGCCAGCAGCCAAGCCGAACAGAGCAATCAGCCCCAGCATTTT. V is TRBV4-1 and J is TRBJ1-5; the D is unclear. Trimming took 1 base from V and 1 from J, leaving 8 bases between them. This CDR3 is 15 amino acids long. Germline-derived CDR1 and CDR2 are MGHRA and YSYEKL.

The CDR3 sequence: CASSYDRAGYTF. The CDR3 bases are TGTGCCAGCAGCTATGACAGGGCTGGCTACACCTTC. V is TRBV7-9 and J is TRBJ1-2, with TRBD1 matching 7 bases. Germline-derived CDR1 and CDR2 are SEHNR and FQNEAQ (reference sequence). J was trimmed by 7 bases and V by 4 bases; bases with no gene match: 3. CDR3 length: 12 amino acids.

The genes are TRBV6-5 and TRBJ1-6, with D perhaps matching TRBD1 (5 bases). Germline V gene lookup returns CDR1 MNHEY and CDR2 SVGAGI. V was cut by 4 bases and J by 7 bases, with 17 bases left in between. This CDR3 contains 16 residues. The chain's CDR3 is CASSFRGGVPNSPLHF. CDR3 bases: TGTGCCAGCAGTTTTCGGGGAGGGGTTCCGAATTCACCCCTCCACTTT.

In regard to this clone: An end of the junction does not agree with germline; a read error may underlie this. The V and J genes are TRBV5-8 and TRBJ2-5; perhaps TRBD2 as D (5 bases). The CDR3 spans 12 residues. Germline lookup yields CDR1 SGHTS and CDR2 YDEGEE. CDR3 loop: CASSSRTFFGDF. The CDR3 DNA reads as TGTGCCAGCAGCTCCCGGACCTTCTTCGGGGACTTC.

Points on this clone: The final CDR3 position lacks the conserved phenylalanine or tryptophan, pointing to a likely read error. Because the CDR3's place on the DNA is in doubt, the DNA is left out and the CDR3 is given as listed by TCRdb. This chain links TRBV24-1 with TRBJ1-6; the D call of TRBD1 is as the table states it, not checked on the DNA. Germline CDR1 and CDR2: KGHDR and SFDVKD. The CDR3 has 10 residues if both end residues are counted. The CDR3 spells CATTSRTGRL.

The chain recombines TRBV18 with TRBJ1-5; unclear D gene. The CDR3 loop spans 13 amino acids. Trimming took off 6 bases at V and 4 bases at J, with 10 bases between the two ends. Germline V CDR1 and CDR2: KGHSH, LQKENI. CDR3 nucleotide sequence: TGTGCCAGCTCCCCGGGTCCTAATCAGCCCCAGCATTTT. Encoded protein: CASSPGPNQPQHF.

V usage is TRBV9 and J usage is TRBJ1-3, with 10 nucleotides matching TRBD1. With V trimmed by 4 bases and J by 4 bases, 5 bases remained unmatched. The germline V gene encodes CDR1 SGDLS and CDR2 YYNGEE. The CDR3 length is 15 residues. CDR3 region: CASSRGTGVGNTIYF. The CDR3 coding sequence is TGTGCCAGCAGCCGAGGGACAGGGGTGGGAAACACCATATATTTT.

This clone occurred once. CDR3 in amino acids: CASRSGGQSSGNTIYF. The CDR3 DNA follows: TGTGCCAGCAGGTCGGGTGGACAGAGCTCTGGAAACACCATATATTTT. The rearrangement links TRBV7-8 to TRBJ1-3, with D maybe TRBD1 (6 bases). Per germline, CDR1 SGHVS and CDR2 FQNEAQ. CDR3 length equals 16 residues. Trimming shortened V by 6 bases and J by 0 bases, and 15 bases separated the two germline ends.

The rearrangement uses TRBV21-1 and TRBJ1-5. TRBV21-1 is noted as a pseudogene. The CDR3 spans 20 residues. DNA for the CDR3: TGTGCCAGCAGCGGGATTATAAGGGCCAGGAGGGAGAGGAGCAATCAGCCCCAGCATTTT. Translating it yields CASSGIIRARRERSNQPQHF.

The rearrangement uses TRBV3-1 (or the pseudogene TRBV3-2) and TRBJ1-2; D uncertain. Trimming removed 1 base from V and 6 bases from J, with 12 bases in between. CDR1 and CDR2 from the germline V gene are LGHDT and YNNKEL (reference sequence). This CDR3 contains 14 residues. CDR3 sequence (DNA): TGTGCCAGCAGCCAAGTTGCCCGGTCCAATGGCTACACCTTC. It is translated as CASSQVARSNGYTF.

This clone was recorded once. The chain links TRBV18 to TRBJ1-2, with D possibly matching TRBD1 (5 bases). The germline V gene encodes CDR1 KGHSH and CDR2 LQKENI. With 4 bases removed from V and 1 base from J, the gap between germline ends came to 13 bases. This CDR3 has 15 amino acids. The CDR3 sequence is CASSLGAGINYGYTF. The CDR3 DNA reads TGTGCCAGCTCACTTGGGGCAGGGATTAACTATGGCTACACCTTC.

The CDR3, as DNA: TGTGCCAGCAGTTACTCAGGGGGTGGCTACACCTTC. Protein: CASSYSGGGYTF. This chain uses TRBV6-5 with TRBJ1-2; a possible D gene is TRBD1 (6 bases). The germline V gene encodes CDR1 MNHEY and CDR2 SVGAGI. The CDR3 extends over 12 amino acids. Between the trimmed V and J ends, which lost 0 bases and 7 bases, there was a span of 6 bases.

The chain recombines TRBV5-5 with TRBJ2-7, with 7 bases lining up with TRBD2. This CDR3 comprises 13 residues. After removal of 4 bases from V and 7 bases from J, the junction contained 8 bases not matched to a gene. Germline lookup yields CDR1 SGHKS and CDR2 YYEKEE (reference sequence). CDR3 amino acids: CASSRTRAGEQYV. In DNA form, the CDR3 reads TGTGCCAGCAGCCGGACTAGGGCTGGGGAGCAGTACGTC.

The genes are TRBV7-2 and TRBJ1-6, with TRBD1 as a possible D gene (5 bases). CDR3 length: 15 residues. The V end lost 10 bases, the J end lost 1 base, and 14 bases lay between the germline ends. The V gene's germline CDR1 is SGHTA and CDR2 FQGNSA. CDR3 residues: CAIRQGWSYNSPLHF. The DNA of the CDR3 is TGTGCCATACGGCAGGGCTGGTCCTATAATTCACCCCTCCACTTT.

The chain has TRBV2 and TRBJ2-7, with 9 nucleotides matching TRBD1. The germline V gene has CDR1 SNHLY and CDR2 FYNNEI. Trimming at V came to 8 bases and at J to 3 bases, leaving 11 bases not matched to a gene. The CDR3 has 15 residues. CDR3 nucleotide sequence: TGTGCCAGCCAAAAGCCCGGGACAGGGATCTACGAGCAGTACTTC. Encoded protein: CASQKPGTGIYEQYF.

The chain employs TRBV3-1 (or the pseudogene TRBV3-2) and TRBJ1-1; D ambiguous. Germline assignment: CDR1 LGHDT and CDR2 YNNKEL (reference sequence). CDR3 size: 14 residues. The ends were cut back, 0 bases at V and 3 bases at J, with 8 bases in the middle. This CDR3 reads CASSQDTVYTEAFF. The CDR3 DNA is TGTGCCAGCAGCCAAGATACGGTGTACACTGAAGCTTTCTTT.

The rearrangement uses TRBV5-1 and TRBJ1-1, with unresolved D. V gave up 5 bases and J gave up 6 bases, with 17 bases separating them. This CDR3 has 14 amino acids. Germline loops: CDR1 SGHRS, CDR2 YFSETQ. The CDR3 region is CASRSREGNPEAFF. CDR3 DNA: TGCGCCAGCAGGTCCCGAGAGGGTAACCCTGAAGCTTTCTTT.

For this clone: One end of the junction is discordant with germline, which a read error may explain. The rearrangement joins TRBV15 to TRBJ1-5, with 7 bases lining up with TRBD1. The CDR3 totals 15 residues. Germline assignment: CDR1 LNHNV and CDR2 YYDKDF (reference sequence). CDR3 in amino acids: CATSRDRDSNQPQHF. CDR3 DNA sequence: TGTGCCACCAGCAGAGATCGGGACAGCAACCAGCCCCAGCATTTT.

J is TRBJ1-1 and V is TRBV19; D gene ambiguous. Trimming stripped 2 bases from V and 8 bases from J, with 12 bases between. Germline V gene sequence: CDR1 LNHDA, CDR2 SQIVND (reference sequence). The CDR3 sequence is 13 residues long. The CDR3 DNA sequence: TGTGCCAGTAGTATATCGAGGGTGAGGGAAGCTTTCTTT. It is translated as CASSISRVREAFF.

V and J are TRBV6-2 or TRBV6-3 and TRBJ2-3, with a weak D call TRBD1 (5 bases). Trimming pared 1 base from V and 6 bases from J, leaving 26 bases between. The CDR3 runs 19 residues. Germline V gene data show CDR1 as MNHEY and CDR2 as SVGEGT. CDR3 sequence reads: CASSYYLTPGNAEWDTQYF. DNA for the CDR3: TGTGCCAGCAGTTACTACCTTACGCCAGGGAATGCTGAGTGGGATACGCAGTATTTT.

The chain links TRBV5-4 to TRBJ1-6; D might be TRBD1 (5 bases). The CDR3 extends over 14 amino acids. Germline V gene sequence: CDR1 SGHNT, CDR2 YYREEE (reference sequence). V lost 4 bases and J lost 7, with 12 bases in between. The CDR3 here is CASSLTAANSPLHF. The CDR3 coding sequence is TGTGCCAGCAGCCTGACAGCCGCAAATTCACCCCTCCACTTT. Full variable domain (outside the CDR3, taken from reference TRBV5-4 and TRBJ1-6): ETGVTQSPTHLIKTRGQQVTLRCSSQSGHNTVSWYQQALGQGPQFIFQYYREEENGRGNFPPRFSGLQFPNYSSELNVNALELDDSALYLCASSLTAANSPLHFGNGTRLTVT.

The gene calls are TRBV5-1 and TRBJ2-5; 7 positions agree with TRBD2. V trimming: 5 bases; J trimming: 4 bases; junction bases outside the gene matches: 17. The CDR3 sequence is 17 residues long. Germline lookup yields CDR1 SGHRS and CDR2 YFSETQ. The CDR3 DNA reads as TGCGCCAGCAGGGGGGGGGACTACCCTGCCCCGGGAGAGACCCAGTACTTC. Its protein product is CASRGGDYPAPGETQYF.

The chain carries TRBV5-1 and TRBJ2-2; 9 bases match TRBD1. Trimming took 6 bases from V and 6 from J; bases not matched to a gene: 12. The CDR3 consists of 16 residues. Per the germline V gene, CDR1 is SGHRS and CDR2 is YFSETQ. Here the CDR3 DNA reads TGCGCCAGCATACCCGGACAGGGGTTTCCCTCCGGGGAGCTGTTTTTT. It yields the protein CASIPGQGFPSGELFF.

CDR3 residues: CASSLGEYQETQYF. DNA for the CDR3: TGTGCCAGCAGCTTAGGCGAGTACCAAGAGACCCAGTACTTC. The genes are TRBV7-2 and TRBJ2-5; D unclear. CDR1 and CDR2 (germline): SGHTA, FQGNSA. The CDR3 is made up of 14 amino acids. V lost 1 base and J 0 bases, leaving 6 bases between the germline ends.

This sequence joins TRBV6-5 and TRBJ1-2, with 10 bases matching TRBD1. The V gene's germline CDR1 is MNHEY and CDR2 SVGAGI. This CDR3 contains 16 residues. The J segment lost 3 bases and the V segment lost 2 bases, leaving 6 bases of the junction unmatched. This chain's CDR3 is CASSYGRDRGDYGYTF. CDR3 bases: TGTGCCAGCAGTTACGGAAGGGACAGGGGCGACTATGGCTACACCTTC.

This clone has only one observation. CDR3 bases: TGTGCCAGCAGCCCGGGTATCCGGGAACTTCATTCACCCCTCCACTTT. Protein: CASSPGIRELHSPLHF. The rearrangement links TRBV28 to TRBJ1-6; D is unclear. This CDR3 is 16 amino acids long. With 6 bases removed from V and 8 bases from J, the gap between germline ends came to 20 bases. Germline lookup yields CDR1 MDHEN and CDR2 SYDVKM.

V is TRBV5-1 and J is TRBJ1-3; the D is unclear. V was cut by 2 bases and J by 0 bases, with 6 bases left in between. Germline CDR1 and CDR2: SGHRS and YFSETQ. The CDR3 covers 14 residues. CDR3 in amino acids: CASSFSDSGNTIYF. The CDR3 nucleotides read TGCGCCAGCAGCTTCTCAGACTCTGGAAACACCATATATTTT.

This clone was seen just once. V and J are TRBV7-2 and TRBJ2-7; 7 bases are a match to TRBD1. Trimming removed 3 bases from V and 2 bases from J; junction bases left unmatched: 10. This CDR3 has 16 amino acids. CDR1 and CDR2 from the germline V gene are SGHTA and FQGNSA. The CDR3 DNA sequence: TGTGCCAGCAGCTTCGGACGACAGGGTTCGACCTACGAGCAGTACTTC. This codes for CASSFGRQGSTYEQYF.

The chain is built from TRBV19 and TRBJ1-1, with a possible D match to TRBD1 (5 bases). Germline V gene lookup returns CDR1 LNHDA and CDR2 SQIVND (reference sequence). Trimming stripped 5 bases from V and 4 bases from J, with 11 bases between. The CDR3 covers 13 residues. The CDR3 sequence: CASSPRDPTEAFF. The CDR3 nucleotides are TGTGCCAGTAGTCCCAGGGATCCCACTGAAGCTTTCTTT.

V usage is TRBV6-5 and J usage is TRBJ2-7, with D maybe TRBD2 (5 bases). Germline CDR1 is MNHEY and CDR2 is SVGAGI. The CDR3 spans 11 residues. The V end was cut by 10 bases, the J end by 3 bases, with 10 bases between. Written as DNA, the CDR3 is TGTGCCATCACGGGGTTCTACGAGCAGTACGTC. This encodes CAITGFYEQYV.

This chain links TRBV6-5 with TRBJ1-2, with 8 bases that match TRBD1. Germline V gene lookup returns CDR1 MNHEY and CDR2 SVGAGI. This CDR3 has 15 amino acids. The V gene end was trimmed by 2 bases and the J gene end by 8 bases; junction bases not matched to a gene: 10. CDR3 residues: CASSYGLTGDRGYTF. The CDR3 DNA reads TGTGCCAGCAGTTACGGCTTGACAGGGGATCGGGGCTACACCTTC.